This T cell receptor beta chain was obtained from a study of cytomegalovirus exposure and HLA in healthy donors. Across the whole study: In terms of ancestry, the Caucasian-associated cluster contained roughly 80% of the roughly 400 genotyped donors.

The CDR3 consists of 15 residues. J gave up 2 bases and V 4 bases, and 3 bases lay outside the gene matches. The germline V gene encodes CDR1 LNHDA and CDR2 SQIVND (reference sequence). Use of 60 Vbeta and 13 Jbeta primers characterized the PCR. Method: immunoSEQ multiplex PCR; TCRdb's copy keeps in-frame clones and lacks some. The repertoire holds 65,000 to 80,000 clones, with 74% as singletons. Sequencing used PBMCs. The TCR sequence derives from a man aged 40-50 years in good health and CMV-seropositive. The rearrangement joins TRBV19 to TRBJ2-1, with TRBD1 matching over 9 bases. CDR3 in DNA: TGTGCCAGTAGTACCGACAGGGGGACCTACAATGAGCAGTTCTTC. This codes for CASSTDRGTYNEQFF. The full variable domain, its missing parts supplied by reference TRBV19 and TRBJ2-1, is DGGITQSPKYLFRKEGQNVTLSCEQNLNHDAMYWYRQDPGQGLRLIYYSQIVNDFQKGDIAEGYSVSREKKESFPLTVTSAQKNPTAFYLCASSTDRGTYNEQFFGPGTRLTVL.